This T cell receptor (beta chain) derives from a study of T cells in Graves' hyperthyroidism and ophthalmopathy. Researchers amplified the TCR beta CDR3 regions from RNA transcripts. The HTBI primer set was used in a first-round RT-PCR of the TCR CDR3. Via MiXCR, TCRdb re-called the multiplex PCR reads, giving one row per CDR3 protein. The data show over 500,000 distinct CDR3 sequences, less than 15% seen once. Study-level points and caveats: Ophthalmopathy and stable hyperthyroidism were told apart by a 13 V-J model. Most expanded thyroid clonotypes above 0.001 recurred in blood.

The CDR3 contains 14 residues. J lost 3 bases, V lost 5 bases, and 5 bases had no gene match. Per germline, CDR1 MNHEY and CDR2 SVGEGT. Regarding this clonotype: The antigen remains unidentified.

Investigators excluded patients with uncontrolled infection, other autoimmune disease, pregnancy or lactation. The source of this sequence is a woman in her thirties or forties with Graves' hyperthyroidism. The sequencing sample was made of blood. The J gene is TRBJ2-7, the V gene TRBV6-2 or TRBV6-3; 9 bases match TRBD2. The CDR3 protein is CASSVLAGNYEQYF. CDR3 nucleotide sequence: TGTGCCAGCAGTGTTCTAGCGGGAAACTACGAGCAGTACTTC.